A single T cell receptor beta chain is shown here with its context. Sequencing ends 3 residues short of the CDR3 end; the germline J gene provides the rest. Germline CDR1 and CDR2: SGHRS and YFSETQ. The CDR3 runs to 14 residues. The V end was cut by 4 bases, the J end by 1 base, with 11 bases between. The sample comes from a study of T cells in women clearing cervical HPV infection. The method was immunoSEQ multiplex PCR; TCRdb's version includes in-frame clones alone and lacks a portion of them. Its table lists 11,000 or so clones. The sample was blood buffy coat. V usage is TRBV5-1 and J usage is TRBJ1-1; D might be TRBD1 (5 bases). The sequence was obtained from a woman aged 18-70 years with a cervical HPV16 infection that either progressed to CIN3+ or cleared (not recorded which). The CDR3 region is CASSASTGNTEAFF. The CDR3 DNA, read in part, is TGCGCCAGCAGCGCCAGTACAGGGAACACTGAA.